One and the same sample provided the 8 T cell receptor beta chains below, sequenced in a study of blood T cell repertoires in COVID-19. Profiled with immunoSEQ multiplex PCR; TCRdb holds only in-frame clones, not every one. The sample has about 180,000 clones; 83% are singletons. The sample taken for sequencing was peripheral blood. The receptors were sampled from a woman aged 65 to 85 with COVID-19, enrolled during active disease.

The J gene is TRBJ1-1, the V gene TRBV19; D is perhaps TRBD1 (6 bases). The CDR3 has 14 residues. V lost 5 bases and J 1 base, leaving 11 bases between the germline ends. CDR1 is LNHDA, CDR2 SQIVND, per germline (reference sequence). The CDR3 region has the DNA TGTGCCAGTAGTTCCGCCAGGGGGAACACTGAAGCTTTCTTT. It translates to CASSSARGNTEAFF.

The chain is built from TRBV28 and TRBJ1-5; TRBD1 might be the D (5 bases). This CDR3 is built from 12 residues. The germline V gene encodes CDR1 MDHEN and CDR2 SYDVKM. V gave up 6 bases and J gave up 11 bases, with 14 bases separating them. For the CDR3, the DNA is TGTGCCAGCAGGAGCGGGGACCTAACCCAGCATTTT. It specifies CASRSGDLTQHF.

With regard to this clone: Mismatch with germline at one junction end may stem from a read error. This chain links TRBV6-2 or TRBV6-3 with TRBJ2-5; D ambiguous. This CDR3 contains 11 residues. Germline V gene sequence: CDR1 MNHEY, CDR2 SVGEGT. The CDR3 reads CASSYQETQYF. In nucleotides, the CDR3 is TGTGCCAGCAGTTACCAGGAGACCCAGTACTTC.

The V gene is TRBV6-5, the J gene TRBJ1-2; D possibly corresponds to TRBD1 (6 bases). Germline-derived CDR1 and CDR2 are MNHEY and SVGAGI. The germline V and J ends were trimmed by 2 bases and 6 bases, with 10 bases remaining between them. The CDR3 has 13 amino acids. The CDR3, as DNA: TGTGCCAGCAGTTACACGCAGGGGAATGGCTACACCTTC. Amino acids: CASSYTQGNGYTF.

The chain employs TRBV24-1 and TRBJ2-1; TRBD1 might be the D (5 bases). Germline V lookup: CDR1 KGHDR, CDR2 SFDVKD. Between the trimmed V and J ends, which lost 6 bases and 0 bases, there was a span of 11 bases. The CDR3 is 15 amino acids. CDR3 sequence reads: CATSLDSRSYNEQFF. CDR3 nucleotide sequence: TGTGCCACCAGTCTTGACAGCCGCTCCTACAATGAGCAGTTCTTC.

V is TRBV25-1 and J is TRBJ2-1, with 9 bases fitting TRBD1. J was trimmed by 7 bases and V by 10 bases; bases with no gene match: 11. Germline V CDR1 and CDR2: MGHDK, SYGVNS. This CDR3 spans 14 amino acids. CDR3 loop: CATLPGQGYNEQFF. CDR3 bases: TGTGCCACCTTACCGGGACAGGGCTATAATGAGCAGTTCTTC. Complete variable domain (other parts from reference TRBV25-1 and TRBJ2-1): EADIYQTPRYLVIGTGKKITLECSQTMGHDKMYWYQQDPGMELHLIHYSYGVNSTEKGDLSSESTVSRIRTEHFPLTLESARPSHTSQYLCATLPGQGYNEQFFGPGTRLTVL.

A few counts support this clone. The DNA of the CDR3 is TGTGCCAGCTCATACACAGGGGAGCGCCAGCCCCAGCATTTT. Protein sequence: CASSYTGERQPQHF. The chain couples TRBV18 to TRBJ1-5; 7 bases fit TRBD1. Germline CDR1 KGHSH, CDR2 LQKENI. V lost 5 bases and J lost 7; bases outside the gene matches: 8. CDR3 length: 14 residues.

V is TRBV6-5 and J is TRBJ2-7; 8 positions agree with TRBD2. Looked up from germline, CDR1 is MNHEY and CDR2 is SVGAGI. The CDR3 spans 15 residues. With V trimmed by 4 bases and J by 3 bases, 8 bases remained unmatched. CDR3 in amino acids: CASSLTGTRIYEQYF. In DNA, the CDR3 is TGTGCCAGCAGTTTAACCGGGACTAGAATCTACGAGCAGTACTTC.